The source of this T cell receptor beta chain is a study of OX40 agonist ivuxolimab in advanced cancers. The wider study: Ivuxolimab doses were 0.01, 0.1, 0.3, 1.5, 3 or 10 mg/kg every 2 weeks. The eligibility criteria allowed prior anti-PD-1, anti-PD-L1 or anti-CTLA-4 therapy, and 40% had some. Study-wide results and limits: At 0.1 to 3.0 mg/kg and by week 6, CD4+ and CD8+ T cells in the blood had expanded clonally. Among T cells, CD8+ cells averaged more expanded clones than CD4+ cells.

For this clone: What it binds is unknown.

Profiling relied on immunoSEQ multiplex PCR, and the TCRdb table lists in-frame clones only, not all of them. The table lists about 52,000 clones, more than 85% of them singletons. The CDR3 is 13 amino acids. The germline CDR1 and CDR2 sequences are GTSNPN and SVGIG (reference sequence). The V end lost 0 bases, the J end lost 8 bases, and 11 bases lay between the germline ends. The genes are TRBV30 and TRBJ2-1, with D tentatively TRBD2 (5 bases). The sample consisted of CD4+ or CD8+ T cells sorted from blood, taken in a trial of the OX40 agonist ivuxolimab. This TCR came from an adult with an advanced solid tumor such as melanoma, head and neck, liver or kidney cancer. The CDR3 DNA is TGTGCCTGGAGTGTACTTCTGAGGGATGAGCAGTTCTTC. This encodes CAWSVLLRDEQFF.